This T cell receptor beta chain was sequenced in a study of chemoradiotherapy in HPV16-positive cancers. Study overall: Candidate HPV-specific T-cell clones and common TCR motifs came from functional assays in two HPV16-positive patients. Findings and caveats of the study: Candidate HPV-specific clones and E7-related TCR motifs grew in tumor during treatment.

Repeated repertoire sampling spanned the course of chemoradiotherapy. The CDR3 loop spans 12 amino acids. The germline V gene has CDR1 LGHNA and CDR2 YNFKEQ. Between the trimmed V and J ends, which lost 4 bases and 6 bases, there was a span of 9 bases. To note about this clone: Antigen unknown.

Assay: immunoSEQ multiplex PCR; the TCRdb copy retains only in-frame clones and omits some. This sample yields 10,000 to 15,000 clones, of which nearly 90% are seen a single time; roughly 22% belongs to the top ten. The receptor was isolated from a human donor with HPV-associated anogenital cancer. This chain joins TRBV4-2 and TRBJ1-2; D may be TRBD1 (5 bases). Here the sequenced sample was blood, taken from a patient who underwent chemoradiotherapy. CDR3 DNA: TGTGCCAGCAGCCTCCAGGGAGATGGCTACACCTTC. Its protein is CASSLQGDGYTF.